This T cell receptor beta chain was captured in a study of cytomegalovirus exposure and HLA in healthy donors. Study results and limitations: As confirmed in vitro, three CMV-associated chains were specific for CMV antigens.

Primers for the PCR totalled 60 Vbeta and 13 Jbeta. As handled by the study authors: As a later analysis found, there were approximately 80 million unique TCR beta chains, of which roughly 11 million were shared. Produced via immunoSEQ multiplex PCR; TCRdb's table is partial and in-frame only. That table furnishes V, J and clone size, whereas the DNA furnished D and trimming. The data hold 100,000 to 150,000 clones, with roughly 18% observed a single time. The germline V and J ends were trimmed by 2 bases and 9 bases, with 13 bases remaining between them. This CDR3 contains 13 residues. The germline V gene encodes CDR1 KGHSH and CDR2 LQKENI. For this clone: The antigen is undetermined.

Source material: PBMCs. This TCR came from a female donor in good health and CMV-seropositive. This chain joins TRBV18 and TRBJ1-1; D unclear. CDR3 coding DNA: TGTGCCAGCTCACCAACTGGAGGAGCACAAGCTTTCTTT. This translates into CASSPTGGAQAFF.